What follows are 26 T cell receptor beta chains derived from one specimen sequenced in a study of cytomegalovirus exposure and HLA in healthy donors. The PCR employed 60 Vbeta primers together with 13 Jbeta primers. TCRdb's table, derived via immunoSEQ multiplex PCR, lists solely in-frame clones and lacks some. Its table records 65,000 to 90,000 clones. Sequenced sample: PBMCs. The receptors were sampled from a man in his forties in good health and CMV-seronegative.

The chain carries TRBV30 and TRBJ1-4; 7 bases line up with TRBD1. There are 14 residues in the CDR3. J lost 8 bases, V lost 0 bases, and 6 bases had no gene match. Germline-derived CDR1 and CDR2 are GTSNPN and SVGIG (reference sequence). This chain's CDR3 is CAWSVRQGGEKLFF. CDR3 bases: TGTGCCTGGAGTGTTAGACAGGGTGGGGAAAAACTGTTTTTT.

The rearrangement uses TRBV5-1 and TRBJ2-3; D not resolved. Germline lookup yields CDR1 SGHRS and CDR2 YFSETQ. Trimming took off 0 bases at V and 5 bases at J, with 7 bases between the two ends. This CDR3 is built from 13 residues. DNA for the CDR3: TGCGCCAGCAGCTTGGACAGAATAGATACGCAGTATTTT. This encodes CASSLDRIDTQYF.

J is TRBJ2-1 and V is TRBV5-1; D perhaps matches TRBD1 (5 bases). V shed 6 bases and J shed 0 bases, with 13 bases lying between them. The germline gives CDR1 SGHRS, CDR2 YFSETQ. The CDR3 has 15 amino acids. Here the CDR3 reads CASTRDRGSYNEQFF. Here the CDR3 DNA reads TGCGCCAGCACCAGGGATAGGGGCTCCTACAATGAGCAGTTCTTC.

V usage is TRBV4-1 and J usage is TRBJ1-1; TRBD1 aligns across 7 bases. The CDR3 runs 16 residues. Germline CDR1 is MGHRA and CDR2 is YSYEKL. Trimming cost V 3 bases and J 1 base; bases outside gene matches: 8. CDR3 in amino acids: CASSQGQRRRNTEAFF. As DNA, the CDR3 is TGCGCCAGCAGCCAGGGACAGAGACGGCGGAACACTGAAGCTTTCTTT.

V gene TRBV5-1 combines with J gene TRBJ1-1, with 9 positions matching TRBD1. The CDR3 runs to 15 residues. Germline V gene lookup returns CDR1 SGHRS and CDR2 YFSETQ. Losses at the gene ends were 6 bases for V and 2 bases for J; bases not matched to a gene: 8. The CDR3 DNA follows: TGCGCCAGCACCCAACAGGGGGCCGGTAACACTGAAGCTTTCTTT. It yields the protein CASTQQGAGNTEAFF.

The chain carries TRBV4-2 and TRBJ1-3, with D possibly TRBD1 on 5 matching bases. The CDR3 is 14 residues long. The ends were cut back, 6 bases at V and 6 bases at J, with 15 bases in the middle. Germline CDR1 LGHNA, CDR2 YNFKEQ. Written as DNA, the CDR3 is TGTGCCAGCAGAGCCCACGGGGGGGAAAACACCATATATTTT. Translated, it gives CASRAHGGENTIYF.

V and J are TRBV5-6 and TRBJ1-2, with TRBD1 matching over 7 bases. Trimming took 1 base from V and 2 from J; bases not matched to a gene: 2. Germline V CDR1 and CDR2: SGHDT, YYEEEE. CDR3 length equals 14 residues. This chain's CDR3 is CASSLRQGNYGYTF. The CDR3, as DNA: TGTGCCAGCAGCTTGAGACAGGGCAACTATGGCTACACCTTC.

The DNA for the CDR3 is TGTGCCAGCAGCTTAGACAGGGAGGACACTGAAGCTTTCTTT. As protein: CASSLDREDTEAFF. The V gene is TRBV5-6, the J gene TRBJ1-1; TRBD1 matches at 7 bases. The CDR3 runs 14 residues. Germline values: CDR1 SGHDT, CDR2 YYEEEE. The V and J ends lost 2 bases and 3 bases, in that order; junction bases with no gene match: 4.

This rearrangement joins TRBV29-1 to TRBJ2-3; the D gene is possibly TRBD2 (7 bases). The CDR3 contains 15 residues. Germline V gene sequence: CDR1 SQVTM, CDR2 ANQGSEA. Between the trimmed V and J ends, which lost 8 bases and 2 bases, there was a span of 20 bases. The CDR3 sequence is CSRTGGRSFTDTQYF. The CDR3 region has the DNA TGCAGCCGGACGGGGGGCCGTAGTTTCACAGATACGCAGTATTTT.

V usage is TRBV28 and J usage is TRBJ2-3; weak D call: TRBD1 (6 bases). The CDR3 runs to 14 residues. Germline-derived CDR1 and CDR2 are MDHEN and SYDVKM. V gave up 4 bases and J gave up 2 bases, with 10 bases separating them. CDR3 region: CASSWGRNTDTQYF. The CDR3 DNA reads as TGTGCCAGCAGTTGGGGGCGGAACACAGATACGCAGTATTTT. Complete variable domain (other parts from reference TRBV28 and TRBJ2-3): DVKVTQSSRYLVKRTGEKVFLECVQDMDHENMFWYRQDPGLGLRLIYFSYDVKMKEKGDIPEGYSVSREKKERFSLILESASTNQTSMYLCASSWGRNTDTQYFGPGTRLTVL.

The rearrangement links TRBV6-5 to TRBJ2-7; maybe TRBD1 (6 bases). This CDR3 spans 15 amino acids. V was trimmed by 0 bases and J by 2 bases, leaving 11 bases between them. The germline V gene has CDR1 MNHEY and CDR2 SVGAGI. In nucleotides, the CDR3 is TGTGCCAGCAGTTACTCCGGGGACACGGCCTACGAGCAGTACTTC. Protein sequence: CASSYSGDTAYEQYF.

The V call is TRBV30, the J call TRBJ1-6, with D possibly TRBD1 on 5 matching bases. Germline V gives CDR1 GTSNPN, CDR2 SVGIG (reference sequence). This CDR3 has 13 residues. V was shortened by 3 bases and J by 8 bases, with 11 bases between the two germline ends. CDR3 coding DNA: TGTGCCTGGAGCGGCAGGGCGGATTCACCCCTCCACTTT. Protein: CAWSGRADSPLHF. The variable domain in full, completed from reference TRBV30 and TRBJ1-6, reads SQTIHQWPATLVQPVGSPLSLECTVEGTSNPNLYWYRQAAGRGLQLLFYSVGIGQISSEVPQNLSASRPQDRQFILSSKKLLLSDSGFYLCAWSGRADSPLHFGNGTRLTVT.

V usage is TRBV6-6 and J usage is TRBJ1-5; the D is unclear. This CDR3 contains 14 residues. V was pared by 3 bases and J by 7 bases, with 13 bases between. CDR1 is MNHNY and CDR2 is SVGAGI in the germline V gene (reference sequence). For the CDR3, the DNA is TGTGCCAGCAGTTATGCGGGGTCGGAACAGCCCCAGCATTTT. It is translated as CASSYAGSEQPQHF.

The chain recombines TRBV30 with TRBJ1-6; D uncertain. This CDR3 is built from 15 residues. The V gene lost 0 bases and the J gene lost 11 bases, with 17 bases spanning the gap. Germline V lookup: CDR1 GTSNPN, CDR2 SVGIG (reference sequence). In nucleotides, the CDR3 is TGTGCCTGGAGTGTAGGTAGCTCTCGCGGGACACCCCTCCACTTT. Translation: CAWSVGSSRGTPLHF.

This chain uses TRBV19 with TRBJ1-1, with a weak D call TRBD1 (5 bases). Germline CDR1 LNHDA, CDR2 SQIVND (reference sequence). The germline V and J ends were trimmed by 5 bases and 0 bases, with 13 bases remaining between them. CDR3 size: 15 residues. CDR3 sequence reads: CASSGGFYLNTEAFF. CDR3 in DNA: TGTGCCAGTAGTGGGGGGTTTTATTTGAACACTGAAGCTTTCTTT.

The chain recombines TRBV5-6 with TRBJ1-5, with 9 nucleotides matching TRBD1. The CDR3 length is 13 residues. V shed 3 bases, J shed 6 bases, and the junction held 1 base outside the gene matches. Per germline, CDR1 SGHDT and CDR2 YYEEEE. DNA of the CDR3: TGTGCCAGCAGCTGGACAGGGGCTCAGCCCCAGCATTTT. This encodes CASSWTGAQPQHF.

The chain carries TRBV5-1 and TRBJ2-3, with 9 bases identical to TRBD2. The CDR3 has 19 amino acids. J was trimmed by 8 bases and V by 0 bases; bases with no gene match: 19. CDR1 is SGHRS, CDR2 YFSETQ, per germline. The chain's CDR3 is CASSLALNTLAGVSLTQYF. Written as DNA, the CDR3 is TGCGCCAGCAGCTTGGCCCTAAACACTTTAGCGGGGGTTAGCCTTACGCAGTATTTT.

This chain connects TRBV5-1 to TRBJ1-1, with a weak D call TRBD1 (5 bases). The CDR3 length is 13 residues. V dropped 4 bases and J dropped 4 bases, with 11 bases sitting between them. Germline CDR1 SGHRS, CDR2 YFSETQ. CDR3 protein: CASSIGGSTEAFF. In DNA form, the CDR3 reads TGCGCCAGCAGCATTGGGGGGAGCACTGAAGCTTTCTTT.

The V and J genes are TRBV15 and TRBJ1-2; 7 positions match TRBD1. Trimming took 2 bases from V and 4 from J; bases not matched to a gene: 10. Germline-derived CDR1 and CDR2 are LNHNV and YYDKDF (reference sequence). This CDR3 comprises 16 residues. CDR3 region: CATSRRQGVGGYGYTF. CDR3 DNA sequence: TGTGCCACCAGCAGACGTCAGGGGGTCGGAGGCTATGGCTACACCTTC.

The CDR3 DNA is TGTGCCAGCAGTCCCCCGTCTGGGGCCAACGTCCTGACTTTC. Amino acids: CASSPPSGANVLTF. The rearrangement links TRBV27 to TRBJ2-6, with D unresolved. The CDR3 is 14 residues long. In germline, CDR1 is MNHEY, CDR2 SMNVEV (reference sequence). The V gene lost 5 bases and the J gene lost 1 base, with 6 bases spanning the gap.

This rearrangement joins TRBV7-8 to TRBJ2-1, with 7 bases identical to TRBD2. Trimming removed 4 bases from V and 7 bases from J; junction bases left unmatched: 10. The CDR3 contains 15 residues. Germline CDR1 reads SGHVS; CDR2 reads FQNEAQ. CDR3 sequence: CASSSLAGVSNEQFF. For the CDR3, the DNA is TGTGCCAGCAGCTCCTTAGCGGGTGTTTCGAATGAGCAGTTCTTC. Based on the CDR3 plus reference TRBV7-8 and TRBJ2-1, the full variable domain is GAGVSQSPRYKVAKRGQDVALRCDPISGHVSLFWYQQALGQGPEFLTYFQNEAQLDKSGLPSDRFFAERPEGSVSTLKIQRTQQEDSAVYLCASSSLAGVSNEQFFGPGTRLTVL.

The gene calls are TRBV28 and TRBJ1-5, with a tentative D call TRBD1 (5 bases). Germline CDR1 reads MDHEN; CDR2 reads SYDVKM. V was shortened by 4 bases and J by 6 bases, with 16 bases between the two germline ends. The CDR3 has 15 amino acids. The DNA for the CDR3 is TGTGCCAGCAGTTCGGGGACTTTTAGGGGTCAGCCCCAGCATTTT. It yields the protein CASSSGTFRGQPQHF.

The chain is built from TRBV15 and TRBJ1-3; maybe TRBD1 (5 bases). Germline V gene lookup returns CDR1 LNHNV and CDR2 YYDKDF (reference sequence). The CDR3 is 14 amino acids. Between the trimmed V and J ends, which lost 5 bases and 7 bases, there was a span of 15 bases. CDR3 DNA: TGTGCCACCAGCTCCCGAGGGGAGGGTAACACCATATATTTT. Its protein is CATSSRGEGNTIYF.

The rearrangement links TRBV2 to TRBJ2-1, with D possibly TRBD2 on 6 matching bases. The CDR3 is 14 residues long. CDR1 and CDR2 (germline): SNHLY, FYNNEI. With 11 bases removed from V and 6 bases from J, the gap between germline ends came to 20 bases. The CDR3 DNA sequence: TGTGCCCGGTCAGCAGGGAGGTCGGGCAATGAGCAGTTCTTC. Protein product: CARSAGRSGNEQFF. Supplemented by reference TRBV2 and TRBJ2-1, the full variable domain reads EPEVTQTPSHQVTQMGQEVILRCVPISNHLYFYWYRQILGQKVEFLVSFYNNEISEKSEIFDDQFSVERPDGSNFTLKIRSTKLEDSAMYFCARSAGRSGNEQFFGPGTRLTVL.

The rearrangement uses TRBV7-3 and TRBJ2-5; tentatively, D is TRBD1 (5 bases). The CDR3 length is 13 residues. V lost 5 bases and J lost 1, with 8 bases in between. CDR1 SGHTA and CDR2 FQGTGA come from the germline V gene. The CDR3 nucleotides are TGTGCCAGCAGCCGCGACAGCCAAGAGACCCAGTACTTC. Amino acid sequence: CASSRDSQETQYF.

The rearrangement links TRBV27 to TRBJ2-1, with D perhaps matching TRBD2 (6 bases). The CDR3 sequence is 16 residues long. The V gene lost 5 bases and the J gene lost 9 bases, with 23 bases spanning the gap. Germline V gives CDR1 MNHEY, CDR2 SMNVEV (reference sequence). The CDR3 DNA reads as TGTGCCAGCAGTCCCTCCAGCGGGCCCATGCCTCTTGAGCAGTTCTTC. This sequence encodes CASSPSSGPMPLEQFF.